This T cell receptor (beta chain) emerged from a study of cytomegalovirus exposure and HLA in healthy donors. Study-level information: The 120 validation repertoires used the same platform as the roughly 720 first-cohort repertoires (as reported by a later analysis).

Study-level findings and limits: A few CMV-associated chains were confirmed in vitro to be specific for CMV antigens.

The donors were members of the validation cohort, which comprised approximately 120 subjects and was separate from the first cohort of 666 subjects. With regard to this clone: Its antigen remains unidentified.

The repertoire was sequenced with immunoSEQ multiplex PCR; TCRdb's copy has only in-frame clones and lacks some. Here the sample spans some 74,000 clones, more than 85% being singletons. Germline V lookup: CDR1 GTSNPN, CDR2 SVGIG (reference sequence). The CDR3 has 14 amino acids. Deletions cut 3 bases from V and 4 bases from J, with 15 bases between. The sample consisted of PBMCs. The chain links TRBV30 to TRBJ1-2, with D perhaps matching TRBD1 (5 bases). The clonotype was recovered from a woman in her thirties in good health and CMV-seronegative. CDR3 amino acids: CAWREAGLGYGYTF. The CDR3 nucleotides are TGTGCCTGGAGGGAGGCGGGGCTCGGCTATGGCTACACCTTC.